Listed below are T cell receptor beta chains from one sample, sequenced in a study of blood T cell repertoires in COVID-19. Profiling relied on immunoSEQ multiplex PCR, and the TCRdb table lists in-frame clones only, not all of them. The sample comprises 95,000 to 120,000 clones, 60% to 85% of which are singletons, and 1.5% to 2% rests with the top ten. The sequencing input was peripheral blood. Source of these receptors: a middle-aged woman with acute or convalescent COVID-19. Each CDR3 is given with its conserved first and last residue. A D gene is named only where the DNA matches it firmly. Clone size, where shown, is once, few, many, or a class for clones that have expanded.

clone_size | j_call | d_call | v_call | cdr3_nt | cdr3_aa
- | TRBJ2-7 | TRBD1 | TRBV3-1/TRBV3-2 | TGTGCCAGCAGCCAAGGGACAGGGACCGAGCAGTACTTC | CASSQGTGTEQYF
- | TRBJ2-7 | - | TRBV20-1 | TGCAGTGCGGTGGGGGCTTCCGAGCAGTACTTC | CSAVGASEQYF
- | TRBJ2-5 | - | TRBV2 | TGTGCCAGCAGTGGGATGGGCGGGCAAGAGACCCAGTACTTC | CASSGMGGQETQYF
- | TRBJ1-5 | - | TRBV4-1 | TGCGCCAGCAGCCAGAGATGGGCCGTGACAGACAATCAGCCCCAGCATTTT | CASSQRWAVTDNQPQHF
- | TRBJ2-7 | - | TRBV6-5 | TGTGCCAGCAGCCCACGACGGGAAACCTACGAGCAGTACTTC | CASSPRRETYEQYF
- | TRBJ2-7 | - | TRBV4-1 | TGCGCCAGCAGCCAAGATGGGGGACAATCCTACGAGCAGTACTTC | CASSQDGGQSYEQYF
- | TRBJ2-7 | TRBD1 | TRBV28 | TGTGCCAGCAGTTATACCGGGACAGGGACCTACGAGCAGTACTTC | CASSYTGTGTYEQYF
large | TRBJ1-5 | TRBD1 | TRBV2 | TGTGCCAGCAGTGCACCGGGACAGAATCAGCCCCAGCATTTT | CASSAPGQNQPQHF
- | TRBJ1-1 | - | TRBV6-5 | TGTGCCAGCAAAATTTACAGGACGGAAGCTTTCTTT | CASKIYRTEAFF
few | TRBJ2-5 | TRBD2 | TRBV27 | TGTGCCAGCCGTGGACTAGCGGGGTTAGAGACCCAGTACTTC | CASRGLAGLETQYF
- | TRBJ2-7 | TRBD1 | TRBV5-4 | TGTGCCAGCAGCTTGGGAGGCGACAGGGGCTACGAGCAGTACTTC | CASSLGGDRGYEQYF
few | TRBJ2-3 | TRBD2 | TRBV7-2 | TGTGCCAGCAGCCCCCTTTCAGCGGGGGGAACAGATACGCAGTATTTT | CASSPLSAGGTDTQYF
- | TRBJ2-7 | - | TRBV29-1 | TGCAGCGTAAGGACGGACAGCTCCTACGAGCAGTACTTC | CSVRTDSSYEQYF
once | TRBJ2-7 | - | TRBV6-2/TRBV6-3 | TGTGCCAGCAGCGCCGGGACACCCCCCTACGAGCAGTACTTC | CASSAGTPPYEQYF
- | TRBJ1-6 | - | TRBV2 | TGTGCCAGCAGTGGTCGGCGGGATCCTAATTCACCCCTCCACTTT | CASSGRRDPNSPLHF
- | TRBJ1-4 | - | TRBV4-2 | TGTGCCAGCAGCCAAGATAGAACCGGTCTTAATGAAAAACTGTTTTTT | CASSQDRTGLNEKLFF
once | TRBJ1-5 | - | TRBV6-5 | TGTGCCAGCAGAAACTTGGGCAATCAGCCCCAGCATTTT | CASRNLGNQPQHF
once | TRBJ2-1 | TRBD1 | TRBV10-2 | TGCGCCAGCAGTGAGACAGGGGTAAACAATGAGCAGTTCTTC | CASSETGVNNEQFF
- | TRBJ1-1 | TRBD1 | TRBV12-3/TRBV12-4 | TGTGCCAGCAGTCTTGGACAGGACACTGAAGCTTTCTTT | CASSLGQDTEAFF
few | TRBJ2-5 | TRBD1 | TRBV5-5 | TGTGCCAGCAGTCGGGGGACAGGGAAAGAGACCCAGTACTTC | CASSRGTGKETQYF
- | TRBJ1-6 | TRBD1 | TRBV6-6 | TGTGCCAGCAGTCATCGGGGACAGTATAGCTCCTATAATTCACCCCTCCACTTT | CASSHRGQYSSYNSPLHF
- | TRBJ1-2 | - | TRBV7-2 | TGTGCCAGCAGCTTAAGGGGCATTGGTGGCTACACCTTC | CASSLRGIGGYTF